The entry below gives a single TCR beta chain sequence along with its context. What it recognizes is unknown. The data are from a study of cytomegalovirus exposure and HLA in healthy donors. Study-level results: In a later analysis, TCR beta V- and J-gene trimming showed a link to a missense DCLRE1C variant.

Researchers ran the PCR with 60 Vbeta and 13 Jbeta primers. Assay: immunoSEQ multiplex PCR; the TCRdb copy retains only in-frame clones and omits some. The ten most abundant clones cover more than 9% of a sample with more than 45,000 clones. The sample comprised PBMCs. The origin of this receptor is a woman in her 30s in good health and CMV-seropositive.

The CDR3 region has the DNA TGTGCCAGCAGCTGGGACAGCTACGAGCAGTACTTC. Its protein is CASSWDSYEQYF. The chain joins TRBV7-2 to TRBJ2-7; 7 bases fit TRBD1. The germline gives CDR1 SGHTA, CDR2 FQGNSA. The CDR3 runs 12 residues. With V trimmed by 4 bases and J by 3 bases, 0 bases remained unmatched.